This paragraph covers one T cell receptor (beta chain) sequence. The CDR3 sequence is 17 residues long. With 5 bases clipped from V and 3 bases from J, the junction kept 12 bases outside the gene matches. Germline V gene lookup returns CDR1 SGHNT and CDR2 YENEEA. This specimen belongs to a study of cytomegalovirus exposure and HLA in healthy donors. Data came from immunoSEQ multiplex PCR; TCRdb stores just in-frame clones and leaves some out. The table has 65,000 to 85,000 clones, 95% seen once. Sequenced sample: PBMCs. The rearrangement uses TRBV11-3 and TRBJ2-5; TRBD1 matches at 10 bases. This clonotype was obtained from a woman younger than 30 in good health and CMV-seronegative. The DNA for the CDR3 is TGTGCCAGCAGCCCAGAGTCCCCGACAGGGGGCAAAGAGACCCAGTACTTC. Residues: CASSPESPTGGKETQYF.